A single T cell receptor beta chain is shown here with its context. Its cognate antigen is unknown. This sample is drawn from a study of cytomegalovirus exposure and HLA in healthy donors. Findings and limits, study-wide: Cytomegalovirus-associated TCR beta chains were listed, numbering 150 to 200.

Primers for the PCR totalled 60 Vbeta and 13 Jbeta. Only in-frame clones appear in the TCRdb table, and some are missing; sequencing was by immunoSEQ multiplex PCR. This sample's table reports more than 65,000 clones. The CDR3 extends over 15 amino acids. The V gene's germline CDR1 is MNHNY and CDR2 SVGAGI (reference sequence). Trimming cost V 6 bases and J 5 bases, with 19 bases left between them. This receptor was identified in a man aged 40-49 years in good health and CMV-seronegative. The sample taken for sequencing was PBMCs. The chain uses TRBV6-6 and TRBJ1-1; D is uncertain. CDR3 sequence (DNA): TGTGCCAGCAGGGACCCTGGGAGGGTTTGGACTGAAGCTTTCTTT. This sequence encodes CASRDPGRVWTEAFF.